A single sample gave rise to the 28 T cell receptor beta chains below, sequenced in a study of T cells in Graves' hyperthyroidism and ophthalmopathy. TCR beta CDR3 regions were amplified from RNA transcripts. A first-round RT-PCR of the TCR CDR3 used the HTBI primer set. TCRdb recomputed calls from the multiplex PCR reads with MiXCR, one row per CDR3 protein. The table has around 240,000 distinct CDR3 sequences, around 17% seen once. The specimen sequenced was blood. The receptors derive from a woman aged 18-29 years with Graves' ophthalmopathy.

This clonotype was observed at least ten times. This chain uses TRBV11-2 with TRBJ2-7; 8 bases fit TRBD1. The germline V gene has CDR1 SGHAT and CDR2 FQNNGV. V trimming: 5 bases; J trimming: 6 bases; junction bases outside the gene matches: 12. The CDR3 extends over 15 amino acids. The CDR3, as DNA: TGTGCCAGCAGCCCGAACAGGGGGAAGCTTCCCGAGCAGTACTTC. Protein product: CASSPNRGKLPEQYF.

This clonotype has ten or more counts. The chain has TRBV14 and TRBJ2-5; possible D gene TRBD2, 6 bases. Germline V gene lookup returns CDR1 SGHDN and CDR2 FVKESK. V was shortened by 7 bases and J by 7 bases, with 16 bases between the two germline ends. CDR3 length: 13 amino acids. The CDR3 reads CASNPGVAVTQYF. DNA of the CDR3: TGTGCCAGCAACCCCGGGGTAGCGGTGACCCAGTACTTC.

This clonotype was recorded at least ten times. The J gene is TRBJ1-2, the V gene TRBV6-1, with 7 bases identical to TRBD1. This CDR3 is built from 13 residues. The germline CDR1 and CDR2 sequences are MNHNS and SASEGT. V gave up 6 bases and J gave up 8 bases; unmatched junction bases: 9. This CDR3 is CASSTTGVKGYTF. The CDR3 nucleotides read TGTGCCAGCAGCACTACAGGGGTAAAAGGCTACACCTTC.

J is TRBJ2-7 and V is TRBV28; 15 bases map to TRBD2. The J segment lost 3 bases and the V segment lost 7 bases, leaving 22 bases of the junction unmatched. In germline, CDR1 is MDHEN, CDR2 SYDVKM. The CDR3 spans 21 residues. The CDR3 DNA reads as TGTGCCAGCAACCCAACGGTGAGGACTAGCGGGGGGGACGGTACGTTCTACGAGCAGTACTTC. This translates into CASNPTVRTSGGDGTFYEQYF.

Ten or more counts support this clonotype. The V and J genes are TRBV12-3 or TRBV12-4 and TRBJ2-7, with 9 nucleotides matching TRBD1. The CDR3 is made up of 16 amino acids. V lost 6 bases, J lost 2 bases, and 11 bases stayed unmatched. The DNA for the CDR3 is TGTGCCAGCAGAGATACAGGGGGCTCCCCCACCTACGAGCAGTACTTC. Protein product: CASRDTGGSPTYEQYF.

This clonotype was picked up many times. This chain links TRBV7-3 with TRBJ1-3; perhaps TRBD1 as D (6 bases). Germline-derived CDR1 and CDR2 are SGHTA and FQGTGA. The CDR3 consists of 15 residues. V lost 1 base and J 3 bases, leaving 10 bases between the germline ends. CDR3 amino acids: CASSLSGGFGNTIYF. Written as DNA, the CDR3 is TGTGCCAGCAGCTTAAGTGGGGGCTTTGGAAACACCATATATTTT. Full variable domain (missing parts from reference TRBV7-3 and TRBJ1-3): GAGVSQTPSNKVTEKGKYVELRCDPISGHTALYWYRQSLGQGPEFLIYFQGTGAADDSGLPNDRFFAVRPEGSVSTLKIQRTERGDSAVYLCASSLSGGFGNTIYFGEGSWLTVV.

This clonotype was recorded many times. The gene calls are TRBV11-1 and TRBJ1-2; 7 nucleotides agree with TRBD1. Trimming cost V 2 bases and J 5 bases; bases outside gene matches: 2. The CDR3 runs 13 residues. The germline gives CDR1 SGHAT, CDR2 FQDESV (reference sequence). The DNA for the CDR3 is TGTGCCAGCAGCTTAAACAGGGGATATGGCTACACCTTC. Encoded protein: CASSLNRGYGYTF.

As regards this clonotype: The conserved phenylalanine or tryptophan is not found at the CDR3 terminus, so this likely reflects a read error. The chain carries TRBV5-5 and TRBJ1-1, with D tentatively TRBD1 (5 bases). Germline lookup yields CDR1 SGHKS and CDR2 YYEKEE (reference sequence). The V end was cut by 0 bases, the J end by 6 bases, with 15 bases between. This CDR3 spans 15 amino acids. The CDR3 loop is CASSLGSDIRAEAFL. DNA for the CDR3: TGTGCCAGCAGCTTGGGGTCGGACATCAGGGCTGAAGCTTTCCTT.

This clonotype has a count of ten or more. V is TRBV28 and J is TRBJ2-7; tentatively, D is TRBD1 or TRBD2 (5 bases each). The CDR3 loop spans 16 amino acids. Germline V lookup: CDR1 MDHEN, CDR2 SYDVKM. The ends were cut back, 6 bases at V and 2 bases at J, with 20 bases in the middle. The CDR3: CASSPSTGTHTYEQYF. The CDR3, as DNA: TGTGCCAGCAGCCCATCAACCGGGACCCACACCTACGAGCAGTACTTC.

This clonotype has ten or more counts. The chain couples TRBV29-1 to TRBJ2-1; TRBD2 matches 13 bases. Unmatched junction bases numbered 8, after V lost 5 bases and J lost 7 bases. This CDR3 has 15 amino acids. CDR1 is SQVTM and CDR2 is ANQGSEA in the germline V gene. The CDR3 bases are TGCAGCGTTTTCACTAGCGGGGGGGCAGGGAATGAGCAGTTCTTC. It yields the protein CSVFTSGGAGNEQFF.

The chain has TRBV11-2 and TRBJ2-1; 12 bases fit TRBD2. The CDR3 is 15 amino acids. The germline V gene has CDR1 SGHAT and CDR2 FQNNGV. J was trimmed by 9 bases and V by 5 bases; bases with no gene match: 8. The CDR3 here is CASSPGTSGRSEQFF. DNA for the CDR3: TGTGCCAGCAGCCCTGGGACTAGCGGGCGAAGTGAGCAGTTCTTC. Full variable domain (rest looked up from reference TRBV11-2 and TRBJ2-1): EAGVAQSPRYKIIEKRQSVAFWCNPISGHATLYWYQQILGQGPKLLIQFQNNGVVDDSQLPKDRFSAERLKGVDSTLKIQPAKLEDSAVYLCASSPGTSGRSEQFFGPGTRLTVL.

The V call is TRBV4-1, the J call TRBJ2-2, with D unresolved. CDR3 size: 15 residues. Germline V CDR1 and CDR2: MGHRA, YSYEKL. The ends were cut back, 2 bases at V and 2 bases at J, with 9 bases in the middle. CDR3 nucleotides: TGCGCCAGCAGCCAACTGGGCCTTAACACCGGGGAGCTGTTTTTT. It translates to CASSQLGLNTGELFF.

This clonotype has more than one count but fewer than ten. This sequence joins TRBV5-4 and TRBJ2-3, with D unclear. This CDR3 contains 15 residues. Germline V gene lookup returns CDR1 SGHNT and CDR2 YYREEE (reference sequence). Between the trimmed V and J ends, which lost 4 bases and 5 bases, there was a span of 17 bases. For the CDR3, the DNA is TGTGCCAGCAGCGCTTCCGGGTCTCTTAAAGATACGCAGTATTTT. This codes for CASSASGSLKDTQYF.

This clonotype occurred many times. J is TRBJ2-7 and V is TRBV20-1; D is ambiguous. The CDR3 has 13 residues. Germline CDR1 reads DFQATT; CDR2 reads SNEGSKA (reference sequence). Trimming took 2 bases from V and 0 from J, leaving 8 bases between them. CDR3 bases: TGCAGTGCTAGAAGTAGGAGCTCCTACGAGCAGTACTTC. It encodes CSARSRSSYEQYF.

This clonotype has a handful of counts. V is TRBV25-1 and J is TRBJ2-1; 8 bases align to TRBD1. CDR1 and CDR2 from the germline V gene are MGHDK and SYGVNS. V shed 3 bases and J 4 bases; nucleotides not matched to a gene: 2. The CDR3 consists of 14 residues. The CDR3 bases are TGTGCCAGCAGTGACAGGGGGCTGTACAATGAGCAGTTCTTC. Translating it yields CASSDRGLYNEQFF.

This clonotype occurred many times. The chain has TRBV7-8 and TRBJ1-5; D might be TRBD1 (5 bases). Germline V lookup: CDR1 SGHVS, CDR2 FQNEAQ. CDR3 length: 14 residues. V shed 5 bases and J shed 3 bases, with 11 bases lying between them. The CDR3 DNA is TGTGCCAGCAGCCTACGAGGGGACAATCAGCCCCAGCATTTT. It codes for CASSLRGDNQPQHF.

This clonotype was recorded many times. The V gene is TRBV20-1, the J gene TRBJ2-3; 14 bases agree with TRBD2. The CDR3 has 17 residues. The trim removed 1 base at V and 2 bases at J, leaving 5 bases unmatched. The V gene's germline CDR1 is DFQATT and CDR2 SNEGSKA (reference sequence). In DNA form, the CDR3 reads TGCAGTGCTAGAGCCGGGACTAGCGGGAGTCTCACAGATACGCAGTATTTT. It is translated as CSARAGTSGSLTDTQYF.

The gene calls are TRBV13 and TRBJ2-7, with 9 bases matching TRBD1. V lost 5 bases to trimming and J lost 4 bases; unmatched junction nucleotides: 15. Per the germline V gene, CDR1 is PRHDT and CDR2 is FYEKMQ (reference sequence). The length of the CDR3 is 17 residues. CDR3 loop: CASSQTYARDRVYEQYF. DNA of the CDR3: TGTGCCAGCAGCCAAACGTACGCCCGGGACAGGGTGTACGAGCAGTACTTC. The variable domain in full, completed from reference TRBV13 and TRBJ2-7, reads AAGVIQSPRHLIKEKRETATLKCYPIPRHDTVYWYQQGPGQDPQFLISFYEKMQSDKGSIPDRFSAQQFSDYHSELNMSSLELGDSALYFCASSQTYARDRVYEQYFGPGTRLTVT.

This clonotype was observed a single time. The gene calls are TRBV6-2 or TRBV6-3 and TRBJ2-1, with TRBD1 identical over 7 bases. Trimming took 5 bases from V and 4 from J; bases not matched to a gene: 8. The CDR3 extends over 15 amino acids. Germline V gene sequence: CDR1 MNHEY, CDR2 SVGEGT. The CDR3 protein is CASSVQGLGYNEQFF. The CDR3 region has the DNA TGTGCCAGCAGTGTACAGGGGTTGGGATACAATGAGCAGTTCTTC.

This clonotype has ten or more counts. The chain has TRBV10-1 and TRBJ2-3, with 8 bases identical to TRBD2. Germline trimming cut 2 bases from V and 0 bases from J; bases unmatched to any gene: 4. The CDR3 covers 16 residues. Germline CDR1 is WNHNN and CDR2 is SYGVQD (reference sequence). CDR3 DNA sequence: TGCGCCAGCAGTGAGAACCCTAGCGGGAGCACAGATACGCAGTATTTT. Protein sequence: CASSENPSGSTDTQYF.

The sample holds many counts of this clonotype. This chain connects TRBV6-2 or TRBV6-3 to TRBJ2-5, with TRBD2 as a possible D gene (5 bases). Trimming removed 8 bases from V and 7 bases from J, with 14 bases in between. The CDR3 covers 12 residues. In germline, CDR1 is MNHEY, CDR2 SVGEGT. CDR3 DNA sequence: TGTGCCAGCCGACCAGAAGGAGGGACCCAGTACTTC. This sequence encodes CASRPEGGTQYF.

The chain is built from TRBV6-1 and TRBJ1-5; maybe TRBD1 (5 bases). The CDR3 spans 14 residues. V was cut by 2 bases and J by 7 bases, with 12 bases left in between. Germline values: CDR1 MNHNS, CDR2 SASEGT. Here the CDR3 DNA reads TGTGCCAGCAGTGAACGCAGGGTTAGACAGCCCCAGCATTTT. Translated, it gives CASSERRVRQPQHF.

This clonotype showed up many times. CDR3 nucleotides: TGCAGTGCCACCGGATCGGGACAGGGAAATGGCTACACCTTC. Protein product: CSATGSGQGNGYTF. This chain connects TRBV20-1 to TRBJ1-2, with 9 bases fitting TRBD1. This CDR3 has 14 residues. After removal of 6 bases from V and 6 bases from J, the junction contained 11 bases not matched to a gene. Germline lookup yields CDR1 DFQATT and CDR2 SNEGSKA (reference sequence).

This clonotype was seen ten or more times. This chain connects TRBV10-3 to TRBJ2-3; D perhaps matches TRBD1 (6 bases). V gave up 7 bases and J gave up 3 bases, with 11 bases separating them. This CDR3 contains 13 residues. Germline CDR1 reads ENHRY; CDR2 reads SYGVKD. In DNA, the CDR3 is TGTGCCATCAAGACAGGAGGAACAGATACGCAGTATTTT. Translation: CAIKTGGTDTQYF.

This clonotype was seen many times. The rearrangement joins TRBV5-8 to TRBJ2-3; perhaps TRBD2 as D (6 bases). Trimming left V 0 bases short and J 3 bases short, with 23 bases between. This CDR3 is built from 19 residues. Germline CDR1 reads SGHTS; CDR2 reads YDEGEE. CDR3: CASSLGRGAGGASTDTQYF. The DNA of the CDR3 is TGTGCCAGCAGCTTGGGACGCGGAGCGGGTGGAGCTTCAACAGATACGCAGTATTTT.

This clonotype was detected many times. The V gene is TRBV28, the J gene TRBJ2-7, with 7 nucleotides matching TRBD1. The CDR3 runs 13 residues. Unmatched junction bases numbered 3, after V lost 7 bases and J lost 0 bases. CDR1 is MDHEN, CDR2 SYDVKM, per germline. As DNA, the CDR3 is TGTGCCAGCAACCACAGGGGCTCCTACGAGCAGTACTTC. It yields the protein CASNHRGSYEQYF.

In this sample, this clonotype turned up many times. V is TRBV10-1 and J is TRBJ2-2; D gene unclear. The V gene lost 6 bases and the J gene lost 6 bases, with 11 bases spanning the gap. Germline CDR1 reads WNHNN; CDR2 reads SYGVQD (reference sequence). The CDR3 length is 13 residues. The CDR3 DNA reads as TGCGCCAGCAGGCAGAATGGGGCCGGGGAGCTGTTTTTT. Translation: CASRQNGAGELFF.

The table lists this clonotype with many counts. The chain combines TRBV20-1 with TRBJ1-1; perhaps TRBD1 as D (5 bases). The CDR3 is 13 amino acids. Germline assignment: CDR1 DFQATT and CDR2 SNEGSKA (reference sequence). With 6 bases removed from V and 5 bases from J, the gap between germline ends came to 16 bases. The CDR3 loop reads CSADSFKGTEAFF. The CDR3 DNA sequence: TGCAGTGCCGACTCTTTTAAGGGGACTGAAGCTTTCTTT.